This is a list of T cell receptor beta chains from one sample in a study of memory CD4+ T cells and cytomegalovirus serostatus. Using immunoSEQ multiplex PCR, the repertoire was profiled, and TCRdb retains in-frame clones only, with some absent. Of 35,000 to 50,000 clones listed, 65% to 85% are singletons. The sample comprised memory CD4+ T cells from blood. Every receptor here comes from an adult in good health and CMV-seronegative. CDR3s include the opening cysteine and the closing phenylalanine or tryptophan. Each record gives: J gene, clone size, V gene, D gene, CDR3 protein, CDR3 DNA. The D gene is left open where the match is weak. A clone size is listed for some rows: how often the clone was seen (once, few, many), or a class if it is expanded.

j_gene: TRBJ1-2; abundance: few; v_gene: TRBV30; d_gene: -; CDR3aa: CAWSRWGDFYYGYTF; CDR3nt: TGTGCCTGGAGCCGTTGGGGTGATTTCTACTATGGCTACACCTTC
j_gene: TRBJ1-1; abundance: -; v_gene: TRBV20-1; d_gene: -; CDR3aa: CSAGHNTEAFF; CDR3nt: TGCAGTGCTGGACACAACACTGAAGCTTTCTTT
j_gene: TRBJ1-4; abundance: -; v_gene: TRBV7-2; d_gene: TRBD1; CDR3aa: CASSFRQGGEKLFF; CDR3nt: TGTGCCAGCAGCTTCCGACAGGGGGGTGAAAAACTGTTTTTT
j_gene: TRBJ2-7; abundance: -; v_gene: TRBV5-4; d_gene: TRBD1; CDR3aa: CASSSWDRGRHEQYF; CDR3nt: TGTGCCAGCAGCTCATGGGACAGGGGGCGCCACGAGCAGTACTTC
j_gene: TRBJ2-6; abundance: -; v_gene: TRBV18; d_gene: -; CDR3aa: CASSPLQQGPSGANVLTF; CDR3nt: TGTGCCAGCTCACCACTACAACAAGGTCCCTCTGGGGCCAACGTCCTGACTTTC
j_gene: TRBJ2-1; abundance: -; v_gene: TRBV9; d_gene: -; CDR3aa: CASSDLSRGDEQFF; CDR3nt: TGTGCCAGCAGCGATTTGTCGAGGGGGGATGAGCAGTTCTTC
j_gene: TRBJ2-1; abundance: -; v_gene: TRBV2; d_gene: -; CDR3aa: CASRQESRVLGEQFF; CDR3nt: TGTGCCAGCAGACAGGAGAGCAGGGTTTTAGGTGAGCAGTTCTTC
j_gene: TRBJ2-5; abundance: -; v_gene: TRBV7-2; d_gene: TRBD2; CDR3aa: CASSPNGRDGLETQYF; CDR3nt: TGTGCCAGCAGCCCAAATGGGAGGGACGGGTTGGAGACCCAGTACTTC
j_gene: TRBJ2-1; abundance: few; v_gene: TRBV5-4; d_gene: -; CDR3aa: CASSPWMGTVVYNEQFF; CDR3nt: TGTGCCAGCAGCCCCTGGATGGGAACGGTTGTATACAATGAGCAGTTCTTC
j_gene: TRBJ1-2; abundance: once; v_gene: TRBV19; d_gene: -; CDR3aa: CASSILGARGYTF; CDR3nt: TGTGCCAGTAGTATCTTGGGAGCGCGGGGCTACACCTTC